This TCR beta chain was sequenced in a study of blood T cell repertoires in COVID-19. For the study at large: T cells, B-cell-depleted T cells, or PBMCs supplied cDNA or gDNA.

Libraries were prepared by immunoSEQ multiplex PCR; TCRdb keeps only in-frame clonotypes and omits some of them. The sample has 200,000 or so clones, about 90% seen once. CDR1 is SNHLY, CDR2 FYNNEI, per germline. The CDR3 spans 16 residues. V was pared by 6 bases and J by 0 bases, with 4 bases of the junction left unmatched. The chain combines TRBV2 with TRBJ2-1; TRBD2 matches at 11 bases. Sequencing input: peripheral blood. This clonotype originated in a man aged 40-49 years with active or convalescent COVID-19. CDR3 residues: CASRVLAGASYNEQFF. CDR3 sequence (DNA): TGTGCCAGCAGGGTACTAGCGGGAGCCTCCTACAATGAGCAGTTCTTC.